This TCR beta chain was found in a study of shared clonotypes between healthy human individuals. Overall study findings and caveats: Naive CD4 clonotypes were shared across a few donors at about 5%.

Sequenced by immunoSEQ multiplex PCR; TCRdb stores in-frame clones only, minus some. Among over a million clones listed, roughly 96% were seen once. Remarks on this clone: No antigen is known for it. The same CDR3 can be traced to other DNA sequences in this sample.

The germline CDR1 and CDR2 sequences are LNHDA and SQIVND (reference sequence). CDR3 length equals 13 residues. The V gene lost 4 bases and the J gene lost 5 bases, with 11 bases spanning the gap. Sequenced: naive CD4+ T cells sorted from blood. The subset is: CD45RA+ positively selected. The chain couples TRBV19 to TRBJ2-5; D may be TRBD2 (5 bases). The receptor comes from a man under 40 in good health. CDR3 loop: CASSRRGGETQYF. The CDR3 DNA sequence: TGTGCCAGTAGTAGACGAGGAGGTGAGACCCAGTACTTC.